One sample yielded the 14 T cell receptor beta chains listed below, sequenced in a study of cytomegalovirus exposure and HLA in healthy donors. It was with 60 Vbeta and 13 Jbeta primers that the PCR ran. Method: immunoSEQ multiplex PCR; TCRdb's copy keeps in-frame clones and lacks some. Counted here are fewer than 200,000 clones, around 80% occurring once; the ten biggest clones make up less than 0.9%. Material: PBMCs. These receptors came from a female donor in good health and CMV-seronegative.

The V call is TRBV5-1, the J call TRBJ2-3; D is undetermined. V was cut by 7 bases and J by 2 bases, with 14 bases left in between. Per germline, CDR1 SGHRS and CDR2 YFSETQ. The CDR3 length is 14 residues. Written as DNA, the CDR3 is TGCGCCAGCTCTCTTGAGCGCTCCACAGATACGCAGTATTTT. It translates to CASSLERSTDTQYF.

The genes are TRBV9 and TRBJ2-7, with a possible D match to TRBD2 (6 bases). CDR1 is SGDLS, CDR2 YYNGEE, per germline. V was cut by 3 bases and J by 0 bases, with 10 bases left in between. This CDR3 has 14 amino acids. Here the CDR3 DNA reads TGTGCCAGCAGCGCGGGACTGAACTCCTACGAGCAGTACTTC. Its translation is CASSAGLNSYEQYF.

The V call is TRBV28, the J call TRBJ2-7, with 9 bases that match TRBD2. Germline assignment: CDR1 MDHEN and CDR2 SYDVKM. J lost 6 bases, V lost 6 bases, and 12 bases had no gene match. This CDR3 is 15 amino acids long. The CDR3 region is CASSLPLAGTSEQYF. Here the CDR3 DNA reads TGTGCCAGCAGCCTTCCCCTAGCGGGAACAAGCGAGCAGTACTTC.

V usage is TRBV5-4 and J usage is TRBJ2-5; a weak D match, TRBD1 (6 bases). There are 14 residues in the CDR3. V lost 4 bases to trimming and J lost 1 base, with 11 bases between them. Germline CDR1 and CDR2: SGHNT and YYREEE (reference sequence). The CDR3 sequence: CASSPGAAQETQYF. CDR3 DNA: TGTGCCAGCAGCCCAGGGGCAGCCCAAGAGACCCAGTACTTC.

This chain links TRBV7-8 with TRBJ2-7; D is unresolved. V was pared by 1 base and J by 5 bases, with 6 bases between. This CDR3 comprises 12 residues. Germline V CDR1 and CDR2: SGHVS, FQNEAQ. Here the CDR3 reads CASSLGNDEQYF. In DNA, the CDR3 is TGTGCCAGCAGCTTAGGTAATGACGAGCAGTACTTC.

The chain uses TRBV4-3 and TRBJ2-7; the match to TRBD1 covers 8 bases. In germline, CDR1 is LGHNA, CDR2 YSLEER. The CDR3 sequence is 15 residues long. V lost 4 bases to trimming and J lost 1 base; unmatched junction nucleotides: 6. The CDR3 nucleotides read TGCGCCAGCAGCCTTGGACAGGGAAGATCCTACGAGCAGTACTTC. Translation: CASSLGQGRSYEQYF.

This clone was detected only a few times. In nucleotides, the CDR3 is TGCGCCAGCAGTCCCGGGACAGGGATGGGGACTGAAGCTTTCTTT. Translating it yields CASSPGTGMGTEAFF. V gene TRBV5-1 combines with J gene TRBJ1-1, with TRBD1 matching over 9 bases. V shed 5 bases and J 5 bases; nucleotides not matched to a gene: 10. Germline V gene lookup returns CDR1 SGHRS and CDR2 YFSETQ. This CDR3 has 15 amino acids.

The chain recombines TRBV7-8 with TRBJ2-7; 7 positions agree with TRBD1. The V gene end was trimmed by 5 bases and the J gene end by 6 bases; junction bases not matched to a gene: 4. Per the germline V gene, CDR1 is SGHVS and CDR2 is FQNEAQ. This CDR3 is built from 12 residues. The CDR3 DNA follows: TGTGCCAGCAGCCCTGGACAGGTCGAGCAGTACTTC. It encodes CASSPGQVEQYF.

Only a few counts were recorded for this clone. The chain links TRBV28 to TRBJ1-1; D is possibly TRBD1 (5 bases). The CDR3 spans 13 residues. The V gene lost 5 bases and the J gene lost 5 bases, with 12 bases spanning the gap. Germline V gene data show CDR1 as MDHEN and CDR2 as SYDVKM. CDR3 amino acids: CASSKSAGTEAFF. The CDR3 nucleotides are TGTGCCAGCAGTAAATCCGCAGGGACTGAAGCTTTCTTT.

For this clone: At one of its ends the junction is not consistent with the germline gene, which may arise from a read error. The rearrangement uses TRBV4-2 and TRBJ2-3; perhaps TRBD1 as D (5 bases). Germline V CDR1 and CDR2: LGHNA, YNFKEQ. The CDR3 runs to 16 residues. The CDR3 DNA reads as TGTGCCAGCAGCCAGGAAGTTGTCAGGGTGACAGATACGCGGTATTTT. Translated, it gives CASSQEVVRVTDTRYF.

This clone was seen a few times. The chain is built from TRBV18 and TRBJ1-3; no definite D call. The CDR3 covers 16 residues. V was shortened by 5 bases and J by 0 bases, with 14 bases between the two germline ends. Looked up from germline, CDR1 is KGHSH and CDR2 is LQKENI. CDR3: CASSFLDDSSGNTIYF. As DNA, the CDR3 is TGTGCCAGCTCATTCCTCGACGACTCCTCTGGAAACACCATATATTTT. The whole variable domain, remainder taken from reference TRBV18 and TRBJ1-3, is NAGVMQNPRHLVRRRGQEARLRCSPMKGHSHVYWYRQLPEEGLKFMVYLQKENIIDESGMPKERFSAEFPKEGPSILRIQQVVRGDSAAYFCASSFLDDSSGNTIYFGEGSWLTVV.

The V call is TRBV9, the J call TRBJ2-1; no clear D gene. Looked up from germline, CDR1 is SGDLS and CDR2 is YYNGEE. V dropped 2 bases and J dropped 0 bases, with 9 bases sitting between them. The CDR3 consists of 15 residues. Here the CDR3 DNA reads TGTGCCAGCAGCGTGGAACTACGCTCCTACAATGAGCAGTTCTTC. This sequence encodes CASSVELRSYNEQFF. The full variable domain, with the rest looked up from reference TRBV9 and TRBJ2-1, is DSGVTQTPKHLITATGQRVTLRCSPRSGDLSVYWYQQSLDQGLQFLIQYYNGEERAKGNILERFSAQQFPDLHSELNLSSLELGDSALYFCASSVELRSYNEQFFGPGTRLTVL.

This clone was recorded only once. V gene TRBV20-1 combines with J gene TRBJ2-5, with D unclear. The V gene lost 3 bases and the J gene lost 7 bases, with 6 bases spanning the gap. The V gene's germline CDR1 is DFQATT and CDR2 SNEGSKA (reference sequence). This CDR3 is built from 10 residues. The CDR3 bases are TGCAGTGCTAGGGGCGCGACCCAGTACTTC. Translation: CSARGATQYF.

The genes are TRBV7-2 and TRBJ2-4; a possible D gene is TRBD2 (5 bases). This CDR3 contains 15 residues. Trimming took off 4 bases at V and 0 bases at J, with 10 bases between the two ends. The germline gives CDR1 SGHTA, CDR2 FQGNSA. CDR3 amino acids: CASSYDYVAKNIQYF. The CDR3 DNA reads TGTGCCAGCAGCTACGACTACGTAGCCAAAAACATTCAGTACTTC.